A selection of T cell receptor beta chains follows, all from one sample in a study of blood T cell repertoires in COVID-19. Generated by immunoSEQ multiplex PCR, the TCRdb table keeps only in-frame clones and is missing some. The table has tens of thousands of clones, approximately 87% seen once. Sequenced: peripheral blood. The receptors here all came from a woman in her 70s with acute or convalescent COVID-19. The CDR3 runs from the conserved cysteine through the conserved F or W. A D gene is named only where the DNA matches it firmly. A row's size may be missing; if present it is once, few, many or a size class.

>TRBD1|once|16|TRBV24-1|TRBJ1-2
CATSDAPGTGVSGYTF
TGTGCCACCAGTGATGCGCCCGGGACAGGGGTTTCAGGCTACACCTTC
>TRBD1|-|14|TRBV28|TRBJ1-3
CASSPGDSLYTIYF
TGTGCCAGCAGTCCCGGGGACAGTCTTTACACCATATATTTT
>TRBD1|-|15|TRBV18|TRBJ2-3
CASSPRTGHTDTQYF
TGTGCCAGCTCACCAAGGACAGGACACACAGATACGCAGTATTTT
>-|-|14|TRBV28|TRBJ1-2
CASSSTGIRDGYTF
TGTGCCAGCAGTTCTACAGGGATTCGGGATGGCTACACCTTC
>-|-|16|TRBV7-2|TRBJ2-2
CASSFSRGRGGGELFF
TGTGCCAGCAGCTTCTCGAGGGGGAGAGGGGGCGGGGAGCTGTTTTTT
>-|-|16|TRBV28|TRBJ2-1
CASSFWSQAKVNEQFF
TGTGCCAGCAGTTTTTGGAGCCAAGCCAAAGTCAATGAGCAGTTCTTC
>-|few|13|TRBV27|TRBJ1-1
CASSFDFDTEAFF
TGTGCCAGCAGTTTTGACTTTGACACTGAAGCTTTCTTT
>TRBD1|-|14|TRBV14|TRBJ1-2
CASSQADRPHGYTF
TGTGCCAGCAGCCAAGCGGACAGGCCCCATGGCTACACCTTC
>-|-|16|TRBV4-1|TRBJ2-5
CASRPYAGSGPRTQYF
TGCGCCAGCAGGCCGTATGCCGGCAGCGGCCCGAGGACCCAGTACTTC
>-|-|15|TRBV6-2/TRBV6-3|TRBJ2-6
CASSYGNSGANVLTF
TGTGCCAGCAGTTACGGCAACTCTGGGGCCAACGTCCTGACTTTC
>-|-|14|TRBV2|TRBJ1-2
CASRLGGIYYGYTF
TGTGCCAGCCGACTGGGGGGGATATACTATGGCTACACCTTC
>TRBD1|-|14|TRBV28|TRBJ1-4
CASSAATGVEKLFF
TGTGCCAGCAGTGCTGCGACAGGGGTTGAAAAACTGTTTTTT